Listed below are T cell receptor beta chains from one sample, sequenced in a study of OX40 agonist ivuxolimab in advanced cancers. TCRdb keeps only in-frame clones here, not all; method: immunoSEQ multiplex PCR. The sample carries some 16,000 clones, over 70% recorded once. The sequencing here drew on CD4+ or CD8+ T cells sorted from blood, taken in a trial of the OX40 agonist ivuxolimab. The receptors were sampled from an adult with an advanced solid tumor such as melanoma, head and neck, liver or kidney cancer. Both conserved end residues are part of each CDR3.

V	J	CDR3
TRBV19	TRBJ2-7	CASSPGLFYEQYF
TRBV7-3	TRBJ1-1	CASSQWTGTRKAFF
TRBV19	TRBJ1-5	CASSITGLSNQPQHF
TRBV7-9	TRBJ2-1	CASSSAGAAYNEQFF
TRBV6-5	TRBJ2-3	CASSSPGHGAQYF
TRBV10-3	TRBJ2-6	CAITYSQTPGANVLTF
TRBV15	TRBJ1-1	CATSTTVEAFF
TRBV10-3	TRBJ2-2	CAISATSGGAAGELFF
TRBV15	TRBJ2-2	CATSDRANTGELFF
TRBV5-6	TRBJ2-3	CASSARTGGRTDTQYF
TRBV4-1	TRBJ2-3	CASSPSAGTDTQYF
TRBV11-3	TRBJ2-2	CASSLVKQWNTGELFF
TRBV5-4	TRBJ2-6	CASSLGTVGANVLTF
TRBV4-3	TRBJ2-2	CASSLGLAGDTGELFF
TRBV5-4	TRBJ1-1	CASSWANTEAFF
TRBV7-9	TRBJ2-7	CASSSRTGAYEQYF
TRBV27	TRBJ2-1	CASSQGNEQFF
TRBV5-7	TRBJ2-5	CASSLFLMETQYF
TRBV5-6	TRBJ1-6	CASSLVGGWNSPLHF
TRBV10-3	TRBJ1-2	CAISEEGGREKGGYTF